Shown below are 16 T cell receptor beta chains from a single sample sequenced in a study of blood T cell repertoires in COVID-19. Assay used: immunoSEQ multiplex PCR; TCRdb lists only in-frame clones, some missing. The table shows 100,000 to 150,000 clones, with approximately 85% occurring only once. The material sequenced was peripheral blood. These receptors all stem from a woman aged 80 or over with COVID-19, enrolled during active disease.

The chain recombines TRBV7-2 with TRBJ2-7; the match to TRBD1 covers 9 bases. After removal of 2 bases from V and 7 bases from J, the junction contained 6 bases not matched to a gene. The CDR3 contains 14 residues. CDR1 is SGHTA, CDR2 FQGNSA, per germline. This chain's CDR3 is CASSLLQGAGEQYF. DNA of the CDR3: TGTGCCAGCAGCTTATTACAGGGGGCAGGTGAGCAGTACTTC.

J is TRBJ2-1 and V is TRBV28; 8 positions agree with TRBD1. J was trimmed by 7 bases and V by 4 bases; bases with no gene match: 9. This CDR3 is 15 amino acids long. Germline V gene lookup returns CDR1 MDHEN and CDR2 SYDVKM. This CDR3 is CASSSHPWTGNEQFF. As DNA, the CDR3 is TGTGCCAGCAGTTCGCATCCCTGGACAGGGAATGAGCAGTTCTTC.

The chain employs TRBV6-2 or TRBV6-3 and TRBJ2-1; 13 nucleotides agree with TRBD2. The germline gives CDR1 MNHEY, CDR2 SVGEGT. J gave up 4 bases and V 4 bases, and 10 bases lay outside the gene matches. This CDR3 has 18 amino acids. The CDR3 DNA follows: TGTGCCAGCAGTTCCGCTACTAGCGGGAGGGGACCATACAATGAGCAGTTCTTC. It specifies CASSSATSGRGPYNEQFF.

CDR3 region: CASSAGTPSGNTIYF. Here the CDR3 DNA reads TGTGCCAGCAGCGCAGGGACACCGTCTGGAAACACCATATATTTT. This chain links TRBV9 with TRBJ1-3; a possible D gene is TRBD1 (6 bases). V lost 3 bases to trimming and J lost 1 base, with 11 bases between them. Germline CDR1 is SGDLS and CDR2 is YYNGEE. This CDR3 is 15 amino acids long. The complete variable domain, with remaining parts taken from reference TRBV9 and TRBJ1-3, reads DSGVTQTPKHLITATGQRVTLRCSPRSGDLSVYWYQQSLDQGLQFLIQYYNGEERAKGNILERFSAQQFPDLHSELNLSSLELGDSALYFCASSAGTPSGNTIYFGEGSWLTVV.

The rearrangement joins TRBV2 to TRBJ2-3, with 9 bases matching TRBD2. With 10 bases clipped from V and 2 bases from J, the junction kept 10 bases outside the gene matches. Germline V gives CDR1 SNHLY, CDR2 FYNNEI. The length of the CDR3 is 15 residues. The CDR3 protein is CATQRRGLATDTQYF. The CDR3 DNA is TGTGCCACACAACGGAGGGGACTAGCCACAGATACGCAGTATTTT.

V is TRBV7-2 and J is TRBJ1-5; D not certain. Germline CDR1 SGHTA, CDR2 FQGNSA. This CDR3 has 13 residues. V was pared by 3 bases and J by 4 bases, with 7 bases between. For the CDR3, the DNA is TGTGCCAGCAGCTTTGGCCCGAATCAGCCCCAGCATTTT. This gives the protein CASSFGPNQPQHF.

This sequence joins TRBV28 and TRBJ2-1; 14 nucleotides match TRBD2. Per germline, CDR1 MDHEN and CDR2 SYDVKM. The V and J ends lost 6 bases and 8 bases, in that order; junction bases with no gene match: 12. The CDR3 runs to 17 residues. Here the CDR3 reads CASRMAGLAGVRDEQFF. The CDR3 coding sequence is TGTGCCAGCAGGATGGCGGGACTAGCGGGAGTCAGGGATGAGCAGTTCTTC. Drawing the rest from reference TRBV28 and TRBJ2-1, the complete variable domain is DVKVTQSSRYLVKRTGEKVFLECVQDMDHENMFWYRQDPGLGLRLIYFSYDVKMKEKGDIPEGYSVSREKKERFSLILESASTNQTSMYLCASRMAGLAGVRDEQFFGPGTRLTVL.

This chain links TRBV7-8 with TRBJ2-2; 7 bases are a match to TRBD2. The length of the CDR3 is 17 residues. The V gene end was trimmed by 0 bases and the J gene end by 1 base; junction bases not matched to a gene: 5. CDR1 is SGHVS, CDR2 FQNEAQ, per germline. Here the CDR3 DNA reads TGTGCCAGCAGCTTAGCGCCTACGGGGGGGAACACCGGGGAGCTGTTTTTT. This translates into CASSLAPTGGNTGELFF. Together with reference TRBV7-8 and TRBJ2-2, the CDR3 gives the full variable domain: GAGVSQSPRYKVAKRGQDVALRCDPISGHVSLFWYQQALGQGPEFLTYFQNEAQLDKSGLPSDRFFAERPEGSVSTLKIQRTQQEDSAVYLCASSLAPTGGNTGELFFGEGSRLTVL.

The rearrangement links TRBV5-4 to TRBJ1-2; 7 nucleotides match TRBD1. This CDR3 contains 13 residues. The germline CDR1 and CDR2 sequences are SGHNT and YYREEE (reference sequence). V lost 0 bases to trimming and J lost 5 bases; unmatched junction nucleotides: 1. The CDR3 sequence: CASSLEQGYGYTF. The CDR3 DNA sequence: TGTGCCAGCAGCTTGGAACAGGGGTATGGCTACACCTTC.

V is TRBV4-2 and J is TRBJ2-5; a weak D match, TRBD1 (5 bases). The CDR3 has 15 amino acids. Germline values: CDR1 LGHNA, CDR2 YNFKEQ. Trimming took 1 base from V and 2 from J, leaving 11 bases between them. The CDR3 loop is CASSQGTPSQETQYF. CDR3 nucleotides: TGTGCCAGCAGCCAAGGGACACCTTCGCAAGAGACCCAGTACTTC.

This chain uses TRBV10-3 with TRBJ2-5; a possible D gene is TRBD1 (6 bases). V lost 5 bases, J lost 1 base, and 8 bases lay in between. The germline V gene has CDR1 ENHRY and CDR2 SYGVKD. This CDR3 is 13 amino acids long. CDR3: CAISWTVQETQYF. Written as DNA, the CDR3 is TGTGCCATCAGTTGGACAGTCCAAGAGACCCAGTACTTC.

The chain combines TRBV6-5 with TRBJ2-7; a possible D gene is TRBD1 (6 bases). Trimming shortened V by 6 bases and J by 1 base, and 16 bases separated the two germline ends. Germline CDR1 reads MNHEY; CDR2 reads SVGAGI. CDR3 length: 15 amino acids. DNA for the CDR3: TGTGCCAGCAGATTGGACAGCGGCGGGTCCTACGAGCAGTACTTC. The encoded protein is CASRLDSGGSYEQYF.

The CDR3 sequence is CATRGSGSSNEKLFF. CDR3 nucleotides: TGTGCTACCCGGGGTTCAGGAAGTTCTAATGAAAAACTGTTTTTT. The chain employs TRBV3-1 (or the pseudogene TRBV3-2) and TRBJ1-4; D is ambiguous. The CDR3 has 15 amino acids. Germline CDR1 and CDR2: LGHDT and YNNKEL (reference sequence).

The CDR3 is CASSETGFLPQHF. The CDR3, as DNA: TGTGCCAGCAGTGAAACCGGGTTTTTGCCCCAGCATTTT. This chain joins TRBV6-1 and TRBJ1-5, with unresolved D. Germline CDR1 and CDR2: MNHNS and SASEGT. The CDR3 runs to 13 residues. V dropped 2 bases and J dropped 9 bases, with 11 bases sitting between them.

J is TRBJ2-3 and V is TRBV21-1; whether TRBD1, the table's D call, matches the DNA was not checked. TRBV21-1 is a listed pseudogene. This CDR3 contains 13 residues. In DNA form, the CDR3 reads TGTGCCAGAGGGACAGGGCAATCGGATACGCAGTATTTT. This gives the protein CARGTGQSDTQYF.

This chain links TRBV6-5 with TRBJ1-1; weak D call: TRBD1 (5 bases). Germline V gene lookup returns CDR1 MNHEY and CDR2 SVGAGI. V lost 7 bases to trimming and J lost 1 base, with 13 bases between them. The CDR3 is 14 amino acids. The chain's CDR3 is CASTLGGRNTEAFF. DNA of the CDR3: TGTGCCAGCACCCTTGGGGGGAGGAACACTGAAGCTTTCTTT.